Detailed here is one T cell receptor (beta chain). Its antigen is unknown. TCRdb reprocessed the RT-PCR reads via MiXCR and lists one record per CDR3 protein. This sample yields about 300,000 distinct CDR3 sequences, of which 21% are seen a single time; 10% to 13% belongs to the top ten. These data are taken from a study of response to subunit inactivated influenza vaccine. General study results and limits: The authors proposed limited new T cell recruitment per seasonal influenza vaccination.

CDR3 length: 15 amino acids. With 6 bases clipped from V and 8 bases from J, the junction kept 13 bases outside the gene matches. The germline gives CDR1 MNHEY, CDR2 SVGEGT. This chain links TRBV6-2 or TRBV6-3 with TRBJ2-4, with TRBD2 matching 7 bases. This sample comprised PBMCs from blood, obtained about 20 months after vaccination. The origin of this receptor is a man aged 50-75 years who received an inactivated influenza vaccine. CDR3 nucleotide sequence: TGTGCCAGCAGACTGAGGTCGGGGAGGGGAGACATTCAGTACTTC. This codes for CASRLRSGRGDIQYF.